The 27 T cell receptor beta chains below all came from one sample that was sequenced in a study of blood T cell repertoires in COVID-19. Clones were read by immunoSEQ multiplex PCR, and TCRdb kept only the in-frame ones, dropping some. The data hold about 200,000 clones, with roughly 80% observed a single time. Input material: peripheral blood. These receptors all stem from a human donor in a cohort sampled during active COVID-19.

This chain uses TRBV6-1 with TRBJ1-2, with D tentatively TRBD1 (5 bases). The CDR3 is 15 residues long. V lost 1 base to trimming and J lost 2 bases, with 11 bases between them. Germline loops: CDR1 MNHNS, CDR2 SASEGT. CDR3 DNA: TGTGCCAGCAGTGAAGGGGCAGGGCTAAACTATGGCTACACCTTC. It codes for CASSEGAGLNYGYTF.

This rearrangement joins TRBV2 to TRBJ1-6; TRBD1 is a possible D gene (5 bases). Trimming took 6 bases from V and 5 from J, leaving 14 bases between them. The germline V gene has CDR1 SNHLY and CDR2 FYNNEI. This CDR3 spans 15 amino acids. CDR3 sequence: CASRRDDSHNSPLHF. DNA of the CDR3: TGTGCCAGCAGACGAGACGACAGTCATAATTCACCCCTCCACTTT.

V and J are TRBV6-2 or TRBV6-3 and TRBJ2-3; 14 positions agree with TRBD2. V was pared by 3 bases and J by 3 bases, with 17 bases of the junction left unmatched. Per the germline V gene, CDR1 is MNHEY and CDR2 is SVGEGT. This CDR3 contains 21 residues. In nucleotides, the CDR3 is TGTGCCAGCAGTTATAGGCCCGGGGATCCGGGACTAGCGGGGGCGACAGATACGCAGTATTTT. Its translation: CASSYRPGDPGLAGATDTQYF.

The chain couples TRBV19 to TRBJ2-7; 7 bases match TRBD1. CDR3 length: 14 amino acids. Germline V gives CDR1 LNHDA, CDR2 SQIVND (reference sequence). V shed 8 bases and J 1 base; nucleotides not matched to a gene: 8. The CDR3 DNA follows: TGTGCCAGTGGATGGGGACAGCCGTCCTACGAGCAGTACTTC. Protein product: CASGWGQPSYEQYF.

CDR3 sequence: CASSGPGLLTVPLHF. The CDR3 DNA sequence: TGTGCCAGCAGCGGACCCGGGCTATTGACAGTACCCCTCCACTTT. The V gene is TRBV5-6, the J gene TRBJ1-6; D is perhaps TRBD1 (5 bases). Trimming removed 4 bases at V and 12 bases at J, with 20 bases between. The germline gives CDR1 SGHDT, CDR2 YYEEEE. The CDR3 has 15 amino acids.

V and J are TRBV11-1 and TRBJ2-7, with D possibly matching TRBD2 (6 bases). The CDR3 has 14 amino acids. Trimming cost V 2 bases and J 6 bases, with 14 bases left between them. Germline CDR1 reads SGHAT; CDR2 reads FQDESV (reference sequence). CDR3 sequence: CASSLLGGSTEQYF. The CDR3 DNA is TGTGCCAGCAGCTTATTGGGGGGAAGCACCGAGCAGTACTTC.

This clone was seen only once. This chain links TRBV18 with TRBJ1-1; TRBD1 agrees at 7 bases. CDR3 length equals 17 residues. The V gene end was trimmed by 1 base and the J gene end by 5 bases; junction bases not matched to a gene: 13. In germline, CDR1 is KGHSH, CDR2 LQKENI. The CDR3 protein is CASSPQVRSQGGTEAFF. CDR3 bases: TGTGCCAGCTCACCACAAGTCAGGTCCCAGGGGGGAACTGAAGCTTTCTTT.

The rearrangement joins TRBV5-1 to TRBJ1-6; 7 nucleotides match TRBD1. Germline CDR1 reads SGHRS; CDR2 reads YFSETQ. This CDR3 has 15 residues. The ends lost 0 bases at V and 7 bases at J; junction bases unmatched: 4. The CDR3 DNA reads TGCGCCAGCAGCTTGGTCGGGACAGCAAATTCACCCCTCCACTTT. Protein: CASSLVGTANSPLHF.

V and J are TRBV21-1 and TRBJ2-1; TRBD2, the D gene given by the table, was not confirmed from the DNA. TRBV21-1 is annotated as a pseudogene. The CDR3 length is 16 residues. The CDR3 reads CASSRVAESSYNEQFF. For the CDR3, the DNA is TGTGCCAGCAGCAGGGTAGCGGAAAGCTCCTACAATGAGCAGTTCTTC.

The V and J genes are TRBV7-3 and TRBJ2-1, with D perhaps TRBD1 (5 bases). The CDR3 loop spans 13 amino acids. Trimming shortened V by 1 base and J by 5 bases, and 6 bases separated the two germline ends. Germline values: CDR1 SGHTA, CDR2 FQGTGA. This chain's CDR3 is CASSLRQNNEQFF. As DNA, the CDR3 is TGTGCCAGCAGCTTAAGACAGAACAATGAGCAGTTCTTC.

V usage is TRBV5-1 and J usage is TRBJ1-1; D is ambiguous. Germline V gene lookup returns CDR1 SGHRS and CDR2 YFSETQ. The CDR3 totals 16 residues. Deletions cut 0 bases from V and 4 bases from J, with 16 bases between. The CDR3 here is CASSLEGLGRSTEAFF. Here the CDR3 DNA reads TGCGCCAGCAGCTTGGAAGGTTTAGGGAGGAGCACTGAAGCTTTCTTT.

The gene calls are TRBV20-1 and TRBJ1-4; 7 nucleotides align to TRBD1. V lost 4 bases to trimming and J lost 8 bases; unmatched junction nucleotides: 7. The CDR3 spans 13 residues. Germline CDR1 reads DFQATT; CDR2 reads SNEGSKA (reference sequence). CDR3 bases: TGCAGTGCTAATGACAGGGTGGGGGAAAAACTGTTTTTT. This encodes CSANDRVGEKLFF.

The V and J genes are TRBV5-4 and TRBJ2-5, with unresolved D. This CDR3 contains 15 residues. V was shortened by 0 bases and J by 2 bases, with 11 bases between the two germline ends. CDR1 is SGHNT and CDR2 is YYREEE in the germline V gene (reference sequence). This CDR3 is CASSLGSSIQETQYF. The CDR3 DNA reads TGTGCCAGCAGCTTGGGATCGTCTATTCAAGAGACCCAGTACTTC. Looking up the rest from reference TRBV5-4 and TRBJ2-5 gives the full variable domain: ETGVTQSPTHLIKTRGQQVTLRCSSQSGHNTVSWYQQALGQGPQFIFQYYREEENGRGNFPPRFSGLQFPNYSSELNVNALELDDSALYLCASSLGSSIQETQYFGPGTRLLVL.

By sample share, this clone is medium-sized. The chain carries TRBV27 and TRBJ2-1; D remains ambiguous. The germline V gene has CDR1 MNHEY and CDR2 SMNVEV (reference sequence). The V and J ends lost 3 bases and 2 bases respectively, with 11 bases between them. There are 15 residues in the CDR3. The CDR3 region has the DNA TGTGCCAGCAGTTTGGAGCAGACGCCCTACAATGAGCAGTTCTTC. Its translation: CASSLEQTPYNEQFF.

The rearrangement joins TRBV28 to TRBJ2-7, with D unclear. The CDR3 consists of 13 residues. Germline lookup yields CDR1 MDHEN and CDR2 SYDVKM. Trimming cost V 7 bases and J 3 bases, with 13 bases left between them. In DNA, the CDR3 is TGTGCCAGCAATATACAGAATATCTACGAGCAGTACTTC. It yields the protein CASNIQNIYEQYF.

The chain combines TRBV4-3 with TRBJ2-7, with 7 bases aligning to TRBD1. V shed 4 bases, J shed 2 bases, and the junction held 2 bases outside the gene matches. The CDR3 sequence is 13 residues long. Germline CDR1 reads LGHNA; CDR2 reads YSLEER. In nucleotides, the CDR3 is TGCGCCAGCAGCCCGGGACAGACCTACGAGCAGTACTTC. As protein: CASSPGQTYEQYF.

The chain combines TRBV13 with TRBJ2-1; the D is unclear. The CDR3 is made up of 16 amino acids. Deletions cut 4 bases from V and 0 bases from J, with 13 bases between. Germline CDR1 is PRHDT and CDR2 is FYEKMQ (reference sequence). The CDR3 reads CASSSRLVSSYNEQFF. The CDR3 DNA is TGTGCCAGCAGCTCCCGCCTAGTGAGCTCCTACAATGAGCAGTTCTTC. The entire variable domain, with the rest obtained from reference TRBV13 and TRBJ2-1, is as follows: AAGVIQSPRHLIKEKRETATLKCYPIPRHDTVYWYQQGPGQDPQFLISFYEKMQSDKGSIPDRFSAQQFSDYHSELNMSSLELGDSALYFCASSSRLVSSYNEQFFGPGTRLTVL.

In DNA, the CDR3 is TGTGCCAGCAGCTTCGACAGGGAAAGAAACACCATATATTTT. This translates into CASSFDRERNTIYF. The V and J genes are TRBV7-6 and TRBJ1-3; 7 bases align to TRBD1. The V gene end was trimmed by 3 bases and the J gene end by 5 bases; junction bases not matched to a gene: 4. Germline V lookup: CDR1 SGHVS, CDR2 FNYEAQ. This CDR3 has 14 residues. Full variable domain (remainder filled in from reference TRBV7-6 and TRBJ1-3): GAGVSQSPRYKVTKRGQDVALRCDPISGHVSLYWYRQALGQGPEFLTYFNYEAQQDKSGLPNDRFSAERPEGSISTLTIQRTEQRDSAMYRCASSFDRERNTIYFGEGSWLTVV.

The chain combines TRBV6-2 or TRBV6-3 with TRBJ2-7, with TRBD2 matching 7 bases. CDR1 and CDR2 from the germline V gene are MNHEY and SVGEGT. V gave up 3 bases and J gave up 4 bases; unmatched junction bases: 9. CDR3 size: 15 residues. As DNA, the CDR3 is TGTGCCAGCAGTTATCGGCGGGAGTTTGGGTACGAGCAGTACTTC. As protein: CASSYRREFGYEQYF.

This clone was counted only a few times. V is TRBV18 and J is TRBJ1-2, with 7 bases matching TRBD1. Losses at the gene ends were 2 bases for V and 4 bases for J; bases not matched to a gene: 1. The CDR3 has 13 residues. CDR1 KGHSH and CDR2 LQKENI come from the germline V gene. CDR3 bases: TGTGCCAGCTCACCAGGGACAGTCTATGGCTACACCTTC. Residues: CASSPGTVYGYTF.

This CDR3 reads CASRPGTSPVETQYF. The CDR3 region has the DNA TGTGCCAGCAGACCCGGGACTAGCCCCGTGGAGACCCAGTACTTC. The V call is TRBV28, the J call TRBJ2-5; TRBD2 matches 9 bases. The CDR3 covers 15 residues. Germline CDR1 MDHEN, CDR2 SYDVKM. Trimming cost V 6 bases and J 5 bases; bases outside gene matches: 10.

This clone occurred once. The V and J genes are TRBV2 and TRBJ1-2, with 7 bases identical to TRBD1. This CDR3 spans 16 amino acids. Trimming took 6 bases from V and 0 from J; bases not matched to a gene: 10. Germline CDR1 is SNHLY and CDR2 is FYNNEI. This CDR3 reads CASSQGRDSTNYGYTF. The DNA of the CDR3 is TGTGCCAGCAGCCAGGGCCGGGACAGTACTAACTATGGCTACACCTTC.

The V gene is TRBV7-9, the J gene TRBJ1-1, with TRBD1 identical over 7 bases. CDR1 is SEHNR, CDR2 FQNEAQ, per germline (reference sequence). V lost 5 bases to trimming and J lost 5 bases; unmatched junction nucleotides: 8. This CDR3 is built from 14 residues. The CDR3 is CASSLQGEITEAFF. The DNA for the CDR3 is TGTGCCAGCAGCCTCCAGGGGGAGATAACTGAAGCTTTCTTT.

The rearrangement links TRBV28 to TRBJ2-7; no clear D gene. The CDR3 length is 15 residues. Germline loops: CDR1 MDHEN, CDR2 SYDVKM. V lost 5 bases, J lost 2 bases, and 16 bases lay in between. This chain's CDR3 is CASSLPVRPPYEQYF. The CDR3 bases are TGTGCCAGCAGTCTCCCCGTCCGTCCTCCCTACGAGCAGTACTTC.

V gene TRBV7-8 combines with J gene TRBJ1-5, with D possibly TRBD1 on 5 matching bases. This CDR3 is built from 16 residues. V was shortened by 0 bases and J by 2 bases, with 11 bases between the two germline ends. Per germline, CDR1 SGHVS and CDR2 FQNEAQ. This CDR3 reads CASSLAPGNGNQPQHF. CDR3 DNA sequence: TGTGCCAGCAGCTTAGCGCCAGGGAACGGCAATCAGCCCCAGCATTTT.

CDR3 coding DNA: TGTGCCAGTCGGGTGGATTCCTATGGCTACACCTTC. This translates into CASRVDSYGYTF. The chain is built from TRBV19 and TRBJ1-2; D call uncertain. This CDR3 region has 12 residues. V lost 8 bases, J lost 4 bases, and 11 bases lay in between. The germline V gene encodes CDR1 LNHDA and CDR2 SQIVND (reference sequence).

The rearrangement uses TRBV5-1 and TRBJ1-4; TRBD1 matches at 9 bases. The CDR3 is made up of 15 amino acids. Germline CDR1 and CDR2: SGHRS and YFSETQ. V dropped 4 bases and J dropped 8; count of bases not matched to a gene: 9. CDR3: CASSGETGGREKLFF. CDR3 DNA: TGCGCCAGCAGCGGTGAGACAGGGGGAAGGGAAAAACTGTTTTTT.